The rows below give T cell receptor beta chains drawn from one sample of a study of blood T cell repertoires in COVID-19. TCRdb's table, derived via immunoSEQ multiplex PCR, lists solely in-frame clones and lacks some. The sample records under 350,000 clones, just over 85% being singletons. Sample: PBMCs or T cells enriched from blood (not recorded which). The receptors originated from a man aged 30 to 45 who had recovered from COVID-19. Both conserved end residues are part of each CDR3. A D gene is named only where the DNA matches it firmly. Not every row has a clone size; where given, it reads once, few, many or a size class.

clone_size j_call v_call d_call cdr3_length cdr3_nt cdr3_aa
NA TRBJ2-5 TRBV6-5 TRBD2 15 TGTGCCAGCAGTCCACCGGGACTACCGGGAGAGACCCAGTACTTC CASSPPGLPGETQYF
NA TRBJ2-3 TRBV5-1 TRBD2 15 TGCGCCAGCAGCGGGACTAGCGGGAGGACAGATACGCAGTATTTT CASSGTSGRTDTQYF
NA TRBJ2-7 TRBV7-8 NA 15 TGTGCCAGCAGCTTACAACTAGCCAGGTCCTACGAGCAGTACTTC CASSLQLARSYEQYF
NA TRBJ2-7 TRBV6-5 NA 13 TGTGCCAGCCGTTTAGCAGTCTCCTACGAGCAGTACTTC CASRLAVSYEQYF
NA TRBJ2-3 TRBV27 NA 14 TGTGCCAGCAGCCTTAGACAGCTCACAGATACGCAGTATTTT CASSLRQLTDTQYF
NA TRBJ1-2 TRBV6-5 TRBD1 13 TGTGCCAGCAGTCGGACAGGGGGCGATGGCTACACCTTC CASSRTGGDGYTF
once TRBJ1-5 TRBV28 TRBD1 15 TGTGCCAGCAGTCTCAAAGGGGGCTCGGGTCAGCCCCAGCATTTT CASSLKGGSGQPQHF
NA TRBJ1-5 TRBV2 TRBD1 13 TGTGCCAGCAGTGGGGACAGATTTCAGCCCCAGCATTTT CASSGDRFQPQHF
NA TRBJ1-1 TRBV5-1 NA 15 TGCGCCAGCAGCTTGGGACAGGCTCTCAACACTGAAGCTTTCTTT CASSLGQALNTEAFF
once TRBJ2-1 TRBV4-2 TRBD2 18 TGTGCCAGCAGCCAAGAGGGACTAGCGGGTCCCTCCGGGAATGAGCAGTTCTTC CASSQEGLAGPSGNEQFF
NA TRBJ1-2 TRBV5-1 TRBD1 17 TGCGCCAGCAGCTTGGTGACAGGGAAATATACCAACTATGGCTACACCTTC CASSLVTGKYTNYGYTF
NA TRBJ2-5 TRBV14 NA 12 TGTGCCAGCAGCCCAGGGGCCTTCCCCCAGTACTTC CASSPGAFPQYF
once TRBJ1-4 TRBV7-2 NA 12 TGTGCCAGCAGCACGGCGGGTGAAAAACTGTTTTTT CASSTAGEKLFF
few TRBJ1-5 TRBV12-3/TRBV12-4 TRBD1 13 TGTGCCAGCAGAGGACAGGGTCATCAGCCCCAGCATTTT CASRGQGHQPQHF
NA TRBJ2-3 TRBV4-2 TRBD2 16 TGTGCCAGCAGCCCCCTACTAGCGGCTAGCACAGATACGCAGTATTTT CASSPLLAASTDTQYF
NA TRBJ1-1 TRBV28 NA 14 TGTGCCAGCAGTTTAACCGACAAATACACTGAAGCTTTCTTT CASSLTDKYTEAFF
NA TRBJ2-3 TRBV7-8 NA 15 TGTGCCAGCAGCCCTCCCGTAGGGGCGGCAGATACGCAGTATTTT CASSPPVGAADTQYF
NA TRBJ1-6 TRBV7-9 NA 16 TGTGCCAGCAGCATAAGGGGCCACGAAAGGAATTCACCCCTCCACTTT CASSIRGHERNSPLHF
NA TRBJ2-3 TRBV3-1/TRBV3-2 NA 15 TGTGCCAGCAGCCGGCGGGGCGCGGCTCCAGATACGCAGTATTTT CASSRRGAAPDTQYF
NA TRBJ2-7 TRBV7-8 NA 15 TGTGCCAGCAGCCTAGACACAATAGGGGCCTACGAGCAGTACTTC CASSLDTIGAYEQYF
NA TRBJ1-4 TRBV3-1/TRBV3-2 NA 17 TGTGCCAGCAGCCAAAATCCAGGGCCCCCAGCTAATGAAAAACTGTTTTTT CASSQNPGPPANEKLFF
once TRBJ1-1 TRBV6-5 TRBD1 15 TGTGCCAGCAGTTACGACAGGGCGGGCAGCACTGAAGCTTTCTTT CASSYDRAGSTEAFF
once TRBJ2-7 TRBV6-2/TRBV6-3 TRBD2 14 TGTGCCAGCAGTTACGGCGGGGGGGCCGGAGAGCAGTACTTC CASSYGGGAGEQYF
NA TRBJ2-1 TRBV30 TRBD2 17 TGTGCCTGGAGTGCGGCTAGCGGGAGGTTCGCCTACAATGAGCAGTTCTTC CAWSAASGRFAYNEQFF
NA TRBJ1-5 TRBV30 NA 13 TGTGCCTGGAGCGGGCAGGGTAATCAGCCCCAGCATTTT CAWSGQGNQPQHF
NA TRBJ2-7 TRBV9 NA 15 TGTGCCAGCACCCCTTGGGACACCATCTCCTACGAGCAGTACTTC CASTPWDTISYEQYF
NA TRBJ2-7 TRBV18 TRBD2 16 TGTGCCAGCTCACCCGGACTAGCGGGCGGTACCTACGAGCAGTACTTC CASSPGLAGGTYEQYF
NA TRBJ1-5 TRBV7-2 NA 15 TGTGCCAGCAGCTTAGTCCACTTACCGAATCAGCCCCAGCATTTT CASSLVHLPNQPQHF
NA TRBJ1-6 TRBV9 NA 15 TGTGCCAGCAGCGTAGAAGGCGGAGGGATTTCACCCCTCCACTTT CASSVEGGGISPLHF
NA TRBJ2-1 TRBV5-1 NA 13 TGCGCCAGCAGCTTGGAGCTAGCCCCAATGGAGTTCTTC CASSLELAPMEFF
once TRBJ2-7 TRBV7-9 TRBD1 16 TGTGCCAGCAGCCCTCGACAGGGGCCCCTGGGGTACGAGCAGTACTTC CASSPRQGPLGYEQYF
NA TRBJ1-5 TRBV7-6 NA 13 TGTGCCAGCAGCTCGACAGTTAATCAGCCCCAGCATTTT CASSSTVNQPQHF
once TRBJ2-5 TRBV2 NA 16 TGTGCCAGCAGAGACCCCATAAACAGGGTGGGAGAGACCCAGTACTTC CASRDPINRVGETQYF
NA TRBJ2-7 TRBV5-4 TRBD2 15 TGTGCCAGCAGGGCCGCTAGCGGGACTTCCTACGAGCAGTACTTC CASRAASGTSYEQYF
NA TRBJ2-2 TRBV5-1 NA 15 TGCGCCAGCAGCTTGGTCCCTGGCTCGACCGGGGAGCTGTTTTTT CASSLVPGSTGELFF
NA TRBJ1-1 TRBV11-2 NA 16 TGTGCCAGCAGCGGGGGCCTTTGGGGGCGGAACACTGAAGCTTTCTTT CASSGGLWGRNTEAFF
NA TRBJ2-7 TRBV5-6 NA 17 TGTGCCAGCAGCTTGAGGGGACACAGCTCTCTGGGGTACGAGCAGTACTTC CASSLRGHSSLGYEQYF
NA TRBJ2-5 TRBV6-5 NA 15 TGTGCCAGCAGTTACTCCGGCGCGGTCCAAGAGACCCAGTACTTC CASSYSGAVQETQYF
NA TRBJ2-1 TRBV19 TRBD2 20 TGTGCCAGTAATACTCTCGGACTAGCGGGAGGCGCAGGAGAGTACAATGAGCAGTTCTTC CASNTLGLAGGAGEYNEQFF
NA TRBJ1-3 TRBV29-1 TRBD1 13 TGCAGCGGTCGACAGGGGACTGGAAACACCATATATTTT CSGRQGTGNTIYF
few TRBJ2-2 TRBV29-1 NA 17 TGCAGCGCACCACAGGGTCCTGAGCGAGGGAACACCGGGGAGCTGTTTTTT CSAPQGPERGNTGELFF